Each of the 3 T cell receptor beta chains below was sequenced from the same sample in a study of tumor-infiltrating lymphocytes in primary liver carcinoma. Constant-region priming of approximately 500 ng total RNA yielded TCR beta cDNA. Nested multiplex PCR, run for three rounds with slightly modified ARM-PCR, yielded TCR beta libraries. The first two PCR rounds, nine to ten cycles each, used TRBV1-TRBV30 forward primers and a C-beta reverse primer. TCRdb processed the multiplex PCR reads anew with MiXCR; each CDR3 protein has one entry. The sample holds some 64,000 distinct CDR3 sequences, about 71% seen once. Starting material for RNA and DNA co-extraction consisted of about 17-32 mg of unsorted bulk tissue. Sequenced sample: liver tumor tissue from sampling region 4. Subset indicated: tumor region T4, right-lateral pole. The origin of the receptors is a man aged 35 to 55 with primary liver carcinoma and hepatitis B virus infection.

This clonotype was seen once. At one end, the junction sequence differs from germline, possibly due to a read error. The chain has TRBV6-5 and TRBJ2-2, with 7 bases identical to TRBD1. The CDR3 consists of 16 residues. The germline gives CDR1 MNHEY, CDR2 SVGAGI. In nucleotides, the CDR3 is TGTGCCTGCAGTTACTTTCAGGGGGTGAACACCGGGGAGATGTTTTTT. Encoded protein: CACSYFQGVNTGEMFF.

Turning to this clonotype: Given a much more abundant clone one base away, this may be a read error. The chain recombines TRBV5-1 with TRBJ2-3; D gene ambiguous. Germline V gene sequence: CDR1 SGHRS, CDR2 YFSETQ. V lost 7 bases and J 1 base, leaving 10 bases between the germline ends. This CDR3 region has 13 residues. As DNA, the CDR3 is TGCGCCAGCTGCCTCGTTGGCACAGATACGCAGTATTTT. It translates to CASCLVGTDTQYF.

The chain employs TRBV6-1 and TRBJ1-3; the D gene is possibly TRBD1 (6 bases). This CDR3 has 16 amino acids. Germline CDR1 MNHNS, CDR2 SASEGT. The V end lost 9 bases, the J end lost 6 bases, and 24 bases lay between the germline ends. DNA of the CDR3: TGTGCCAGGAGTATCCCGGTGAGGGGGAGGATAAACACCATATATTTT. Translated: CARSIPVRGRINTIYF.